These T cell receptor beta chains were read from a single sample in a study of CD8 T cells in ankylosing spondylitis. Each CDR3 protein gets one entry after TCRdb re-called the 5' RACE reads with MiXCR. This table has around 140,000 distinct CDR3 sequences, roughly a sixth appearing once. Material: blood, either unsorted or a sorted T cell fraction (not recorded which). The receptors here all came from a male donor with ankylosing spondylitis. Each CDR3 is given with its conserved first and last residue. The D gene is left open where the match is weak. Rows give clone size only sometimes, using once, few, many, or a class for an expanded clone.

size: .
J: TRBJ1-1
D: .
V: TRBV29-1
DNA: TGCAGCGTTGAAGATCGCGGAGGGGAAGCTTTCTTT
CDR3: CSVEDRGGEAFF

size: .
J: TRBJ1-3
D: .
V: TRBV4-2
DNA: TGTGCCAGCAGCCAAGAACCTGGAAACACCATATATTTT
CDR3: CASSQEPGNTIYF

size: .
J: TRBJ2-1
D: .
V: TRBV2
DNA: TGTGCCAGCAGACGTGATGAGCAGTTCTTC
CDR3: CASRRDEQFF

size: few
J: TRBJ2-3
D: TRBD2
V: TRBV27
DNA: TGTGCCAGCATGGGACTAGCTGTAGCAGATACGCAGTATTTT
CDR3: CASMGLAVADTQYF

size: .
J: TRBJ2-7
D: TRBD1
V: TRBV4-1
DNA: TGCGCCAGCAGCCAAAACGACAGGGCGGGCGAGCAGTACTTC
CDR3: CASSQNDRAGEQYF

size: few
J: TRBJ2-7
D: TRBD2
V: TRBV7-6
DNA: TGTGCCAGCAGCCCCTTAGCGGGAGGGTGGGAGCAGTACTTC
CDR3: CASSPLAGGWEQYF

size: .
J: TRBJ2-7
D: .
V: TRBV12-3/TRBV12-4
DNA: TGTGCCAGCAGTTTAGTGTCGGGTTTGGAGCAGTACTTC
CDR3: CASSLVSGLEQYF

size: .
J: TRBJ2-1
D: .
V: TRBV20-1
DNA: TGCAGTGCTAGAGAGGGCCCCCTAGCGGACAGCTCCTACAATGAGCAGTTCTTC
CDR3: CSAREGPLADSSYNEQFF

size: .
J: TRBJ2-1
D: .
V: TRBV20-1
DNA: TGCAGTGCTAGGTTTCCCCACAATGAGCAGTTCTTC
CDR3: CSARFPHNEQFF

size: .
J: TRBJ2-7
D: TRBD2
V: TRBV9
DNA: TGTGCCAGCAGCGTAGGGACTAGCGGGCGTCTCGAGCAGTACTTC
CDR3: CASSVGTSGRLEQYF

size: .
J: TRBJ2-2
D: TRBD1
V: TRBV30
DNA: TGTGCCTGGAGTGACAGGGGGCGAGACACCGGGGAGCTGTTTTTT
CDR3: CAWSDRGRDTGELFF

size: .
J: TRBJ2-2
D: TRBD1
V: TRBV9
DNA: TGTGCCAGCAGCGTCCGGACAGGGGGCCGGACCGGGGAGCTGTTTTTT
CDR3: CASSVRTGGRTGELFF

size: .
J: TRBJ2-1
D: .
V: TRBV4-3
DNA: TGCGCCAGCAGCCAAATTACAAGCGGGCTAGGGGATGAGCAGTTCTTC
CDR3: CASSQITSGLGDEQFF

size: .
J: TRBJ2-7
D: TRBD2
V: TRBV27
DNA: TGTGCCAGCTGTCAACTAGCGGGAGGATCGAACGAGCAGTACTTC
CDR3: CASCQLAGGSNEQYF

size: .
J: TRBJ2-7
D: TRBD2
V: TRBV27
DNA: TGTGCCAGCAGTCAGCGGGAGTCCTACGAGCAGTACTTC
CDR3: CASSQRESYEQYF

size: .
J: TRBJ1-2
D: .
V: TRBV20-1
DNA: TGCAGTGCTAGAGCAAGATCGGACTATGGCTACACCTTC
CDR3: CSARARSDYGYTF

size: few
J: TRBJ1-1
D: .
V: TRBV6-1
DNA: TGTGCCAGCAGTGAAGGTATCGGGAACTACGGACCCCCCGGCGCTGAAGCTTTCTTT
CDR3: CASSEGIGNYGPPGAEAFF

size: few
J: TRBJ1-6
D: .
V: TRBV14
DNA: TGTGCCAGCAGCCCCTGGGGCTCCTATAATTCACCCCTCCACTTT
CDR3: CASSPWGSYNSPLHF

size: many
J: TRBJ1-3
D: .
V: TRBV10-3
DNA: TGTGCCATCAGTGTATGGCAGAGCTCTGGAAACACCATATATTTT
CDR3: CAISVWQSSGNTIYF

size: few
J: TRBJ2-7
D: .
V: TRBV20-1
DNA: TGCAGTGCTAGCAATCTAGCGATGGACGAGCAGTACTTC
CDR3: CSASNLAMDEQYF

size: few
J: TRBJ2-2
D: .
V: TRBV10-3
DNA: TGTGCCATCAAGCAGGACCAGAGGTACACCGGGGAGCTGTTTTTT
CDR3: CAIKQDQRYTGELFF

size: .
J: TRBJ1-6
D: .
V: TRBV6-6
DNA: TGTGCCAGCAGCCCCGGGACGGGAGGACCCCTCCACTTT
CDR3: CASSPGTGGPLHF

size: few
J: TRBJ2-1
D: .
V: TRBV6-2/TRBV6-3
DNA: TGTGCCAGCACATGGCCAGGGGTCTACAATGAGCAGTTCTTC
CDR3: CASTWPGVYNEQFF

size: many
J: TRBJ2-3
D: .
V: TRBV27
DNA: TGTGCCAGCAGCACCACTGGCACAGATACGCAGTATTTT
CDR3: CASSTTGTDTQYF

size: few
J: TRBJ2-5
D: .
V: TRBV7-9
DNA: TGTGCCAGCAGCTCTCGTGGGTATCAAGAGACCCAGTACTTC
CDR3: CASSSRGYQETQYF

size: .
J: TRBJ2-5
D: .
V: TRBV12-3/TRBV12-4
DNA: TGTGCCAGCAGTTTAGCGCGAGGGATCCAAGAGACCCAGTACTTC
CDR3: CASSLARGIQETQYF

size: few
J: TRBJ2-1
D: .
V: TRBV4-1
DNA: TGCGCCAGCAGCCAAGATCTCGGGCGGCAGAGGTTGGTCCTTTTGAATGAGCAGTTCTTC
CDR3: CASSQDLGRQRLVLLNEQFF

size: .
J: TRBJ2-1
D: TRBD2
V: TRBV20-1
DNA: TGCAGTGCTAGGCCGCGGGAGACCCTTTACAATGAGCAGTTCTTC
CDR3: CSARPRETLYNEQFF

size: few
J: TRBJ1-3
D: TRBD1
V: TRBV4-1
DNA: TGCGCCAGCAGCCAAGTAACGACAGGGGCCCTCTCTGGAAACACCATATATTTT
CDR3: CASSQVTTGALSGNTIYF

size: .
J: TRBJ2-1
D: TRBD2
V: TRBV7-9
DNA: TGTGCCAGCAGCTTAGGGGGGGGACCCCTCCGATTC
CDR3: CASSLGGGPLRF

size: few
J: TRBJ1-1
D: .
V: TRBV5-1
DNA: TGCGCCAGCAGCTTGGCGGTAGACACTGAAGCTTTCTTT
CDR3: CASSLAVDTEAFF

size: .
J: TRBJ2-1
D: TRBD2
V: TRBV28
DNA: TGTGCCAGCAGGGGACTAGCGGATCAGAGCTCCTACAATGAGCAGTTCTTC
CDR3: CASRGLADQSSYNEQFF

size: .
J: TRBJ2-1
D: TRBD2
V: TRBV27
DNA: TGTGCCAGCACCGGGGGGGGCAATGAGCAGTTCTTC
CDR3: CASTGGGNEQFF

size: .
J: TRBJ2-5
D: .
V: TRBV28
DNA: TGTGCCAGCAGTTTAATAATAGAAGAGACCCAGTACTTC
CDR3: CASSLIIEETQYF

size: .
J: TRBJ2-7
D: TRBD2
V: TRBV4-3
DNA: TGCGCCAGCAGCCCACAAAGGGCGGGAGCCTACGAGCAGTACTTC
CDR3: CASSPQRAGAYEQYF

size: .
J: TRBJ1-1
D: .
V: TRBV2
DNA: TGTGCCAGCATCCCAGCCACCACCAACGAAGCTTTCTTT
CDR3: CASIPATTNEAFF

size: .
J: TRBJ2-1
D: .
V: TRBV5-1
DNA: TGCGCCAGCGTCTCACAGACCTACAATGAGCAGTTCTTC
CDR3: CASVSQTYNEQFF

size: few
J: TRBJ1-5
D: .
V: TRBV4-2
DNA: TGTGCCAGCAGCCAAGATCACAGGGACCATCAGCCCCAGCATTTT
CDR3: CASSQDHRDHQPQHF